The sequence of this T cell receptor (beta chain) was determined in a study of cytomegalovirus exposure and HLA in healthy donors. Study information: Early release data held about 85 million unique TCRs from HLA-typed donors.

V lost 2 bases, J lost 3 bases, and 9 bases lay in between. The CDR3 has 14 amino acids. Looked up from germline, CDR1 is KGHSH and CDR2 is LQKENI. The study ran its PCR with 60 Vbeta and 13 Jbeta primers. Produced via immunoSEQ multiplex PCR; TCRdb's table is partial and in-frame only. Among some 190,000 clones listed, over 80% were seen once. Healthy people donating bone marrow made up the donors. Overall study results and limits: Later analysis suggested most CMV-associated TCR beta chains were HLA-restricted.

Note on this clone: The antigen remains unidentified.

The specimen sequenced was PBMCs. This clonotype was sampled from a girl aged 10 to 17 in good health and CMV-seropositive. The rearrangement uses TRBV18 and TRBJ2-3; D perhaps matches TRBD2 (6 bases). This chain's CDR3 is CASSPLGRTDTQYF. CDR3 nucleotides: TGTGCCAGCTCACCATTGGGGAGGACAGATACGCAGTATTTT.